Below are 12 T cell receptor beta chains sequenced from a single sample in a study of monozygotic twins with inflammatory bowel disease. TCRdb derives one entry per CDR3 protein from the 5' RACE reads, leaving out DNA. The listing records 310,000 or so distinct CDR3 sequences. Sequenced material: blood. These receptors all stem from a human donor with ulcerative colitis or Crohn's disease, or a healthy co-twin of an affected twin (not recorded which).

V and J are TRBV5-1 and TRBJ2-7; TCRdb reports TRBD1, a call that lacks DNA to check it against. Germline CDR1 is SGHRS and CDR2 is YFSETQ. The CDR3 sequence is 14 residues long. CDR3 protein: CASSLDTLTYEQYF.

The chain combines TRBV20-1 with TRBJ2-3; as DNA is missing, the TRBD2 call by TCRdb cannot be tested. The CDR3 is made up of 14 amino acids. The germline V gene encodes CDR1 DFQATT and CDR2 SNEGSKA (reference sequence). The CDR3 sequence: CSARGNSVTDTQYF.

This chain links TRBV5-6 with TRBJ1-2; lacking DNA, the TRBD1 call made by TCRdb goes unchecked. There are 15 residues in the CDR3. Germline-derived CDR1 and CDR2 are SGHDT and YYEEEE. The CDR3 spells CASSPTDREGYGYTF.

The rearrangement uses TRBV7-9 and TRBJ2-4; TCRdb's D gene call, TRBD2, goes unchecked for lack of DNA. The CDR3 extends over 15 amino acids. The germline V gene encodes CDR1 SEHNR and CDR2 FQNEAQ (reference sequence). The chain's CDR3 is CASMGVDLAKNIQYF.

V gene TRBV29-1 combines with J gene TRBJ2-5; TCRdb's assignment of TRBD1 cannot be checked, as there is no DNA. CDR1 SQVTM and CDR2 ANQGSEA come from the germline V gene. The CDR3 has 15 amino acids. The chain's CDR3 is CSARLPTGVSETQYF.

This chain connects TRBV5-1 to TRBJ1-2; with no DNA, the TCRdb D assignment of TRBD1 cannot be verified. The CDR3 spans 14 residues. CDR1 SGHRS and CDR2 YFSETQ come from the germline V gene. This chain's CDR3 is CASSGNRALHGYTF.

This chain links TRBV5-6 with TRBJ1-1. Germline values: CDR1 SGHDT, CDR2 YYEEEE. The CDR3 covers 12 residues. The CDR3 spells CASSLGMEGAFF.

This chain joins TRBV6-2 or TRBV6-3 and TRBJ2-2; TCRdb calls TRBD2, which cannot be checked without DNA. The length of the CDR3 is 15 residues. The V gene's germline CDR1 is MNHEY and CDR2 SVGEGT. This chain's CDR3 is CASSKDPSGTGELFF.

The chain is built from TRBV10-3 and TRBJ2-7. The CDR3 totals 16 residues. Germline CDR1 ENHRY, CDR2 SYGVKD. CDR3 sequence: CAISERTSGTTYEQYF.

This sequence joins TRBV6-5 and TRBJ1-5. The germline CDR1 and CDR2 sequences are MNHEY and SVGAGI. The CDR3 contains 15 residues. The CDR3 sequence is CASSYYDGSNQPQHF.

The chain employs TRBV24-1 and TRBJ2-7. This CDR3 comprises 13 residues. Germline V gene lookup returns CDR1 KGHDR and CDR2 SFDVKD. CDR3 in amino acids: CATSETWGGEQYF.

V is TRBV28 and J is TRBJ1-1; TCRdb returns TRBD1, unconfirmable since there is no DNA. The germline CDR1 and CDR2 sequences are MDHEN and SYDVKM. CDR3 size: 14 residues. CDR3 sequence reads: CASSLTGPYSEAFF.